This T cell receptor (beta chain) is from a study of OX40 agonist ivuxolimab in advanced cancers. Study-wide context: From about 23 to 85 years was the age range, with a mean of about 54 years, and over 80% were male.

Profiled with immunoSEQ multiplex PCR; TCRdb holds only in-frame clones, not every one. The table lists 70,000 to 95,000 clones, roughly 80% of them singletons. With 6 bases clipped from V and 4 bases from J, the junction kept 8 bases outside the gene matches. CDR3 size: 15 residues. Germline-derived CDR1 and CDR2 are MNHEY and SVGAGI. This sequence originates from an adult with an advanced solid tumor such as melanoma, head and neck, liver or kidney cancer. The chain uses TRBV6-5 and TRBJ2-5; 10 nucleotides line up with TRBD1. Sequences were derived from CD4+ or CD8+ T cells sorted from blood, sampled in a trial of the OX40 agonist ivuxolimab. The CDR3 is CASRGGDRGRETQYF. The DNA of the CDR3 is TGTGCCAGCAGGGGCGGGGACAGGGGTCGAGAGACCCAGTACTTC.